This T cell receptor (beta chain) was captured by sequencing in a study of T cell changes during pregnancy in multiple sclerosis. The V end was cut by 6 bases, the J end by 3 bases, with 15 bases between. The germline V gene encodes CDR1 LNHDA and CDR2 SQIVND (reference sequence). CDR3 length: 14 amino acids. TCRdb's table, derived via immunoSEQ multiplex PCR, lists solely in-frame clones and lacks some. This sample has some 110,000 clones, with around 90% found just once. This clonotype was obtained from a female donor with multiple sclerosis, enrolled in a pregnancy study. Sequenced material: peripheral blood, taken after pregnancy. The chain uses TRBV19 and TRBJ2-7; D is possibly TRBD2 (5 bases). In DNA, the CDR3 is TGTGCCAGTAGCAACAAAGGAGGATTCTACGAGCAGTACTTC. Amino acids: CASSNKGGFYEQYF.